The clone carrying this T cell receptor beta chain was observed a handful of times. Its antigen is currently unknown. J lost 8 bases, V lost 3 bases, and 11 bases had no gene match. Germline loops: CDR1 KGHSH, CDR2 LQKENI. CDR3 length: 15 residues. This sample was taken from a study of cytomegalovirus exposure and HLA in healthy donors. Notes on the study in general: Several of the most significant clusters appeared, in a later analysis, to be linked to common viral pathogens. In an earlier analysis, in roughly 580 donors, most V segments appeared productive either ~87% or ~30% of the time. A later analysis found that most CMV-associated TCR beta chains appeared HLA-restricted.

60 Vbeta and 13 Jbeta primers were used in PCR. In the authors' methods: There were 80 million or so unique TCR beta chains by a later count, and about 12 million of them were shared. TCRdb keeps only in-frame clones here, not all; method: immunoSEQ multiplex PCR. Clonal size and the V and J genes are those of that table, whereas D and trimming came from the DNA. The sample has 150,000 to 200,000 clones, about 13% seen once. Sequenced input: PBMCs. J is TRBJ1-2 and V is TRBV18; 8 bases align to TRBD1. This sequence was found in a man in his forties or fifties in good health and CMV-seropositive. CDR3 sequence: CASSPAGQVVVGYTF. CDR3 nucleotide sequence: TGTGCCAGCTCACCGGCGGGACAGGTCGTTGTGGGCTACACCTTC.